This entry concerns a single T cell receptor beta chain. Its specific antigen is unknown. No much larger clonotype is one base removed from it; base qualities were not supplied. The entry originates in a study of CD8 T cells in Susac syndrome (dated by TCRdb to the late 2010s). Regarding the research as a whole: Repertoire sequencing was used to test whether CD8+ T cell activation and differentiation in Susac syndrome was antigen driven. The study compared CD8+ T cell repertoire clonality among around 11 healthy donors, some 14 Susac syndrome patients and approximately 16 multiple sclerosis patients. Findings and caveats that apply to the study as a whole: The number of individuals in the TCR sequencing and HLA analysis was recognized as being relatively small.

RNA was extracted using the RNeasy kit, and roughly 0.5 to 1 microgram was reverse transcribed with random hexamers. The immunoSEQ multiplex PCR assay, covering 54 Vbeta and 13 Jbeta segments, was used to amplify TCR beta CDR3 regions. PCR amplification bias was corrected using a synthetic template baseline for primer optimization and computational correction. Per the authors' processing: Only productive sequences were kept, with reads annotated to V, D and J genes according to IMGT and analyzed in immunoSEQ Analyzer. Clonality was computed as one minus Shannon entropy normalized by log2 of the number of productive unique sequences. Public and private clones were assessed among the 100 most prevalent clones of each patient and control. Clones were defined as Susac-specific when absent from the healthy and MS cohorts, from 1,000 to 1,100 published viral clones and from other ImmuneACCESS disease sequences. TCRdb passed the public sequencing reads through fastp at Q25 and MiXCR, retaining productive beta sequences. Every CDR3 protein is listed once, alongside the most common genes and DNA of its rows. The V and J calls were not made by the authors but by TCRdb's processing. This sample gives 250,000 to 300,000 distinct CDR3 sequences in total; 75% to 90% of them show up just once. Around 0.18% of the sample lies in the top ten.

The CDR3 holds 13 amino acids from the cysteine to the phenylalanine. Only the CDR3 DNA stays, 39 bases, in frame from base 1. The germline V gene gives CDR1 as MNHEY and CDR2 as SVGEGT. V loses 5 bases, J loses 5 bases, and the germline ends lie 12 bases apart. Peripheral blood CD8+ and CD4+ T cells from healthy donors, Susac syndrome patients and multiple sclerosis patients were profiled by high-throughput TCR beta sequencing. The multiple sclerosis controls were treatment-naive patients whose relapsing-remitting disease, either stable or active, fulfilled the revised McDonald criteria. Bulk CD8+ and CD4+ T cells were purified by magnetic negative isolation, whereas CD8+ TEMRA cells were enriched by FACS. Blood was drawn into EDTA tubes, processed within 24 hours, and PBMCs were isolated by density gradient centrifugation. PBMCs intended for TCR sequencing were cryopreserved in liquid nitrogen and thawed later in a water bath at 37 degrees C. A purity of at least 90% was achieved for sorted or isolated CD4+, CD8+ and CD8+ TEMRA cells.

In this chain, TRBV6-2 or TRBV6-3 is recombined with TRBJ1-2, with the D gene not confidently named. The TCR originated in a human donor with multiple sclerosis. Sequencing was performed on CD8+ T cells from PBMCs. The bases read TGTGCCAGCAGTGTCCGGGTAGCGTATGGCTACACCTTC. Translated, it gives CASSVRVAYGYTF.